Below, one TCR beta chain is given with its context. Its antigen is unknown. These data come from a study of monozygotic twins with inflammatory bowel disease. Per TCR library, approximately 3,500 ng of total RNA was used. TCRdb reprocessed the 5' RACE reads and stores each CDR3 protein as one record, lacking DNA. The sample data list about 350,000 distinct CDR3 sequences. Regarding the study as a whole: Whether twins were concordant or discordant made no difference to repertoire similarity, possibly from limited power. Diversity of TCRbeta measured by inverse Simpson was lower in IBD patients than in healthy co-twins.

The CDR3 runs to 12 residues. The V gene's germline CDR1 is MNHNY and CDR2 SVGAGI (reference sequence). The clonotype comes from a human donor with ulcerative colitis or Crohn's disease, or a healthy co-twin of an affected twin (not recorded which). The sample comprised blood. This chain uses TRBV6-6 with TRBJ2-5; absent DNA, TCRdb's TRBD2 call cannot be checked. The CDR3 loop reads CASSLAGETKYF.